This T cell receptor (beta chain) was captured by sequencing in a study of shared clonotypes between healthy human individuals. Study-wide results and limits: Rarefaction exposed incomplete sorted-subset sequencing despite large depth.

Concerning this clone itself: Its matching antigen is unknown.

Trimming stripped 10 bases from V and 6 bases from J, with 22 bases between. CDR1 and CDR2 (germline): MNHNS, SASEGT. This CDR3 is 14 amino acids long. The run depth of the assay was deep. Some clones are missing from TCRdb's copy, which holds only in-frame ones; the method was immunoSEQ multiplex PCR. The table has some 2,400,000 clones, 95% seen once. The chain couples TRBV6-1 to TRBJ2-7, with D tentatively TRBD1 (6 bases). The TCR sequence derives from a man younger than 30 in good health. Sequencing was performed on naive CD4+ T cells sorted from blood. Subset of the sample: CD45RA+ positively selected. The CDR3 spells CATVQGPVISEQYF. The CDR3 DNA is TGTGCCACCGTACAGGGCCCCGTAATAAGCGAGCAGTACTTC.